These T cell receptor beta chains were read from a single sample in a study of T cell changes during pregnancy in multiple sclerosis. Profiling relied on immunoSEQ multiplex PCR, and the TCRdb table lists in-frame clones only, not all of them. The repertoire holds tens of thousands of clones, with roughly nine tenths as singletons. This specimen consisted of peripheral blood, obtained in the third trimester of pregnancy. All receptors derive from a female donor with multiple sclerosis, enrolled in a pregnancy study. Each CDR3 is given with its conserved first and last residue. Part of the rows lack a size; the others show once, few, many or a class for expanded clones.

>-|TRBJ2-5|TRBV6-4
CASSVGTGGMETQYF
>-|TRBJ1-1|TRBV6-6
CASSYSLGGTEAFF
>-|TRBJ2-7|TRBV2
CASTVLAGEGEQYF
>-|TRBJ1-2|TRBV4-1
CASSQEGRYYGYTF
>-|TRBJ2-2|TRBV6-4
CASSSGSTGELFF
>once|TRBJ2-5|TRBV21-1
CASSKSVPTSGETQYF
>-|TRBJ2-7|TRBV5-4
CASSQFSYEQYF
>-|TRBJ2-3|TRBV6-1
CASSELAGTDTQYF
>-|TRBJ1-5|TRBV7-9
CASSLAQSNQPQHF
>-|TRBJ2-1|TRBV7-6
CASSLNLPPLAISYNEQFF
>-|TRBJ1-5|TRBV19
CASGTGANQPQHF